These 13 T cell receptor beta chains were all obtained from the same sample, sequenced in a study of response to subunit inactivated influenza vaccine. TCRdb redid the calling of the RT-PCR reads with MiXCR, one entry per CDR3 protein. This sample has 500,000 to 600,000 distinct CDR3 sequences, with roughly 10% found just once. Material: PBMCs from blood, obtained on the day of vaccination. The receptor set was obtained from a man in his fifties or sixties who received an inactivated influenza vaccine.

V gene TRBV7-2 combines with J gene TRBJ2-3; TRBD2 is a possible D gene (6 bases). Germline V gene lookup returns CDR1 SGHTA and CDR2 FQGNSA. There are 14 residues in the CDR3. V dropped 2 bases and J dropped 5 bases, with 11 bases sitting between them. The CDR3 loop is CASSLRGRIDTQYF. In DNA, the CDR3 is TGTGCCAGCAGCTTAAGAGGGAGGATAGATACGCAGTATTTT.

This clonotype was observed a few times. The chain carries TRBV28 and TRBJ2-1; 11 bases map to TRBD2. The CDR3 extends over 16 amino acids. The V gene end was trimmed by 6 bases and the J gene end by 9 bases; junction bases not matched to a gene: 13. CDR1 is MDHEN, CDR2 SYDVKM, per germline. As DNA, the CDR3 is TGTGCCAGCAGCATCCCCGGGACTAGCGGTGAGGGTGAGCAGTTCTTC. Amino acid sequence: CASSIPGTSGEGEQFF.

The chain links TRBV12-3 or TRBV12-4 to TRBJ1-5; D call uncertain. The CDR3 is 15 residues long. V shed 6 bases and J shed 4 bases, with 16 bases lying between them. The CDR3 loop reads CASSPPGQVNQPQHF. The CDR3 nucleotides are TGTGCCAGCAGCCCTCCGGGCCAGGTTAATCAGCCCCAGCATTTT.

V and J are TRBV5-1 and TRBJ1-4; tentatively, D is TRBD1 (5 bases). The CDR3 totals 14 residues. Germline V gene lookup returns CDR1 SGHRS and CDR2 YFSETQ. Between the trimmed V and J ends, which lost 0 bases and 6 bases, there was a span of 9 bases. CDR3 loop: CASSLVARDEKLFF. The DNA for the CDR3 is TGCGCCAGCAGCTTGGTTGCCAGGGATGAAAAACTGTTTTTT.

The chain recombines TRBV5-1 with TRBJ1-6, with no clear D. The CDR3 sequence is 14 residues long. The V gene's germline CDR1 is SGHRS and CDR2 YFSETQ. Trimming took 1 base from V and 6 from J, leaving 8 bases between them. CDR3 in DNA: TGCGCCAGCAGCTTGCCAGGACCTAATTCACCCCTCCACTTT. It yields the protein CASSLPGPNSPLHF.

In its sample, this clonotype was seen a few times. The rearrangement joins TRBV20-1 to TRBJ2-5, with D uncertain. V gave up 6 bases and J gave up 0 bases, with 8 bases separating them. Germline lookup yields CDR1 DFQATT and CDR2 SNEGSKA (reference sequence). This CDR3 has 12 amino acids. The CDR3 region is CSASENQETQYF. CDR3 coding DNA: TGCAGTGCCTCAGAAAACCAAGAGACCCAGTACTTC.

CDR3 coding DNA: TGTGCCAGCAGTCTTTTTGACCTAAATCAGCCCCAGCATTTT. Amino acids: CASSLFDLNQPQHF. V usage is TRBV12-3 or TRBV12-4 and J usage is TRBJ1-5; D unclear. The CDR3 has 14 residues. Between the trimmed V and J ends, which lost 5 bases and 4 bases, there was a span of 12 bases.

A few counts support this clonotype. The rearrangement links TRBV7-9 to TRBJ2-1; TRBD1 is a possible D gene (5 bases). CDR1 is SEHNR, CDR2 FQNEAQ, per germline (reference sequence). Trimming cost V 8 bases and J 8 bases, with 13 bases left between them. The CDR3 is made up of 12 amino acids. As DNA, the CDR3 is TGTGCCAGCGATTCAGGGTCTTATGAGCAGTTCTTC. Its protein product is CASDSGSYEQFF. Looking up the rest from reference TRBV7-9 and TRBJ2-1 gives the full variable domain: DTGVSQNPRHKITKRGQNVTFRCDPISEHNRLYWYRQTLGQGPEFLTYFQNEAQLEKSRLLSDRFSAERPKGSFSTLEIQRTEQGDSAMYLCASDSGSYEQFFGPGTRLTVL.

This clonotype has a handful of counts. This chain connects TRBV10-3 to TRBJ1-1; D remains ambiguous. The germline V gene encodes CDR1 ENHRY and CDR2 SYGVKD. Trimming left V 3 bases short and J 5 bases short, with 16 bases between. The length of the CDR3 is 15 residues. In DNA form, the CDR3 reads TGTGCCATCAGTGATTTGGGAGGGATAGGGACTGAAGCTTTCTTT. Protein product: CAISDLGGIGTEAFF.

This clonotype came up a few times. The J gene is TRBJ2-7, the V gene TRBV21-1; the table's D call TRBD1 went unverified against the DNA. TRBV21-1 corresponds to a pseudogene. The CDR3 runs 15 residues. CDR3 region: CASSKDGGVIYEQYF. The CDR3 region has the DNA TGTGCCAGCAGCAAAGACGGGGGAGTAATCTACGAGCAGTACTTC.

The table lists this clonotype with many counts. This chain connects TRBV20-1 to TRBJ2-3; TRBD1 aligns across 8 bases. V shed 5 bases, J shed 2 bases, and the junction held 6 bases outside the gene matches. The CDR3 totals 14 residues. CDR1 is DFQATT, CDR2 SNEGSKA, per germline (reference sequence). The CDR3 protein is CSAEDRAYTDTQYF. DNA of the CDR3: TGCAGTGCTGAGGACAGGGCCTACACAGATACGCAGTATTTT.

The CDR3 region is CASSWERTYEQYF. DNA for the CDR3: TGCGCCAGCAGCTGGGAGCGTACCTACGAGCAGTACTTC. The chain combines TRBV5-1 with TRBJ2-7; weak D call: TRBD2 (5 bases). The V end lost 3 bases, the J end lost 2 bases, and 9 bases lay between the germline ends. CDR1 is SGHRS, CDR2 YFSETQ, per germline. The CDR3 is made up of 13 amino acids.

This clonotype was found many times. CDR3 in amino acids: CASSIRLGNTDTQYF. For the CDR3, the DNA is TGTGCCAGCAGCATTAGACTGGGAAACACAGATACGCAGTATTTT. The chain employs TRBV12-3 or TRBV12-4 and TRBJ2-3, with D unclear. With 6 bases removed from V and 2 bases from J, the gap between germline ends came to 15 bases. This CDR3 comprises 15 residues.